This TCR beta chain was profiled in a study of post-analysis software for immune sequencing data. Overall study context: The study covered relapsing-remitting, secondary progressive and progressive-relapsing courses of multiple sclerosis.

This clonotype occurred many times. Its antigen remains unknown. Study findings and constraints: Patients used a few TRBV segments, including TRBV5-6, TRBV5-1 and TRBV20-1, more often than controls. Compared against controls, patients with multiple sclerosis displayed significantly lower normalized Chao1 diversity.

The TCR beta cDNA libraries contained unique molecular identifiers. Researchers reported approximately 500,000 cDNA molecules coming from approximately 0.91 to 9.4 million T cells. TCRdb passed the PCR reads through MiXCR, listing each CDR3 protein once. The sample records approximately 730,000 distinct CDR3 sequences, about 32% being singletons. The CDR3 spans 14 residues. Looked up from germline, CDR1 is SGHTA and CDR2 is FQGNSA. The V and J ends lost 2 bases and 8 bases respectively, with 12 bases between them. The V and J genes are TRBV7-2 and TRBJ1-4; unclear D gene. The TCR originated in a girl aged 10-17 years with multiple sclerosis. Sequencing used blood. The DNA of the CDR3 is TGTGCCAGCAGCTTACAATACGTACCCGAAAAACTGTTTTTT. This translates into CASSLQYVPEKLFF.